One sample yielded the 31 T cell receptor beta chains listed below, sequenced in a study of blood T cell repertoires in COVID-19. Repertoires were generated with immunoSEQ multiplex PCR, while TCRdb's copy carries only in-frame clones and drops some. The sample has about 300,000 clones; about 91% are singletons. Sequenced material: peripheral blood. These receptors were obtained from a woman aged 25-40 years who had recovered from COVID-19.

The chain joins TRBV29-1 to TRBJ2-1, with D tentatively TRBD2 (6 bases). The germline V gene encodes CDR1 SQVTM and CDR2 ANQGSEA. This CDR3 has 14 residues. Trimming took off 4 bases at V and 2 bases at J, with 12 bases between the two ends. In DNA, the CDR3 is TGCAGCGTTGCTTCCAGGGAGGCCTACAATGAGCAGTTCTTC. Residues: CSVASREAYNEQFF.

This sequence joins TRBV30 and TRBJ2-7; D possibly corresponds to TRBD2 (5 bases). V gave up 2 bases and J gave up 1 base, with 9 bases separating them. This CDR3 region has 13 residues. Per the germline V gene, CDR1 is GTSNPN and CDR2 is SVGIG (reference sequence). The CDR3 bases are TGTGCCTGGAGTCGAGGGAGTTCCTACGAGCAGTACTTC. Translated: CAWSRGSSYEQYF.

CDR3: CASSLGGPDGYTF. CDR3 DNA: TGTGCCAGCAGCTTAGGGGGCCCGGATGGCTACACCTTC. The chain carries TRBV11-2 and TRBJ1-2; possibly TRBD1 for D (5 bases). With 1 base removed from V and 6 bases from J, the gap between germline ends came to 9 bases. Per germline, CDR1 SGHAT and CDR2 FQNNGV. The CDR3 has 13 residues.

The CDR3 here is CASSTNPRMNTEAFF. The DNA of the CDR3 is TGTGCCAGTAGTACGAATCCGAGGATGAACACTGAAGCTTTCTTT. This chain joins TRBV19 and TRBJ1-1, with D unresolved. Germline values: CDR1 LNHDA, CDR2 SQIVND (reference sequence). The CDR3 extends over 15 amino acids. Trimming took off 4 bases at V and 0 bases at J, with 12 bases between the two ends.

The chain uses TRBV19 and TRBJ2-4; TRBD1 agrees at 8 bases. The J segment lost 7 bases and the V segment lost 4 bases, leaving 6 bases of the junction unmatched. CDR3 length: 14 amino acids. Germline loops: CDR1 LNHDA, CDR2 SQIVND (reference sequence). Written as DNA, the CDR3 is TGTGCCAGTAGTAAAGGACAGGGTCGCAACATTCAGTACTTC. As protein: CASSKGQGRNIQYF.

V and J are TRBV4-2 and TRBJ2-7; D is possibly TRBD2 (6 bases). Trimming pared 0 bases from V and 5 bases from J, leaving 14 bases between. This CDR3 comprises 15 residues. The germline gives CDR1 LGHNA, CDR2 YNFKEQ. The CDR3: CASSQEAGGANEQYF. The DNA for the CDR3 is TGTGCCAGCAGCCAAGAGGCGGGCGGGGCGAACGAGCAGTACTTC.

This chain connects TRBV10-3 to TRBJ1-1; D gene ambiguous. The CDR3 runs 12 residues. The V end was cut by 2 bases, the J end by 11 bases, with 12 bases between. From germline, CDR1 is ENHRY and CDR2 SYGVKD. Here the CDR3 DNA reads TGTGCCATCAGTGAGGACAACGCCAAGGCTTTCTTT. As protein: CAISEDNAKAFF.

V gene TRBV5-1 combines with J gene TRBJ1-4; 7 positions match TRBD1. Trimming took 5 bases from V and 0 from J; bases not matched to a gene: 4. CDR3 length: 15 residues. Looked up from germline, CDR1 is SGHRS and CDR2 is YFSETQ. The DNA of the CDR3 is TGCGCCAGCAGGACAGGGCCTGCAACTAATGAAAAACTGTTTTTT. It encodes CASRTGPATNEKLFF.

The chain carries TRBV28 and TRBJ2-7; D is unresolved. Looked up from germline, CDR1 is MDHEN and CDR2 is SYDVKM. V gave up 5 bases and J gave up 3 bases, with 8 bases separating them. There are 12 residues in the CDR3. CDR3 nucleotides: TGTGCCAGCAGTACCCCTAACTACGAGCAGTACTTC. It is translated as CASSTPNYEQYF.

The rearrangement uses TRBV4-1 and TRBJ1-4; D might be TRBD1 (5 bases). The germline V gene has CDR1 MGHRA and CDR2 YSYEKL. The CDR3 runs 13 residues. Trimming took off 5 bases at V and 4 bases at J, with 8 bases between the two ends. The CDR3 spells CASSMTVNEKLFF. In nucleotides, the CDR3 is TGCGCCAGCAGCATGACAGTTAATGAAAAACTGTTTTTT.

The rearrangement uses TRBV5-1 and TRBJ2-1, with 8 bases lining up with TRBD1. This CDR3 is built from 15 residues. V lost 3 bases and J lost 2; bases outside the gene matches: 4. Germline CDR1 SGHRS, CDR2 YFSETQ. CDR3 coding DNA: TGCGCCAGCAGCTCCGGGACAGGTCCCTACAATGAGCAGTTCTTC. This sequence encodes CASSSGTGPYNEQFF. Filled out from reference TRBV5-1 and TRBJ2-1, the complete variable domain reads KAGVTQTPRYLIKTRGQQVTLSCSPISGHRSVSWYQQTPGQGLQFLFEYFSETQRNKGNFPGRFSGRQFSNSRSEMNVSTLELGDSALYLCASSSGTGPYNEQFFGPGTRLTVL.

V usage is TRBV4-2 and J usage is TRBJ1-3, with D hard to call. Germline values: CDR1 LGHNA, CDR2 YNFKEQ. Trimming left V 1 base short and J 0 bases short, with 10 bases between. The CDR3 sequence is 16 residues long. For the CDR3, the DNA is TGTGCCAGCAGCCAAGTCTCGGGGAACTCTGGAAACACCATATATTTT. This gives the protein CASSQVSGNSGNTIYF.

The sample holds a few counts of this clone. The CDR3 is CASRPVTRFYGYTF. CDR3 coding DNA: TGTGCCAGCAGACCTGTGACGCGGTTCTATGGCTACACCTTC. V and J are TRBV28 and TRBJ1-2; D is unresolved. V shed 6 bases and J shed 4 bases, with 15 bases lying between them. The CDR3 sequence is 14 residues long. Looked up from germline, CDR1 is MDHEN and CDR2 is SYDVKM.

This chain uses TRBV7-2 with TRBJ1-5; D not certain. The CDR3 length is 16 residues. The ends were cut back, 4 bases at V and 3 bases at J, with 16 bases in the middle. Germline V gives CDR1 SGHTA, CDR2 FQGNSA. CDR3 residues: CASSSMGGLFNQPQHF. For the CDR3, the DNA is TGTGCCAGCAGCTCAATGGGAGGTCTTTTCAATCAGCCCCAGCATTTT. The full variable domain, in which reference TRBV7-2 and TRBJ1-5 provide the parts outside the CDR3, is GAGVSQSPSNKVTEKGKDVELRCDPISGHTALYWYRQSLGQGLEFLIYFQGNSAPDKSGLPSDRFSAERTGGSVSTLTIQRTQQEDSAVYLCASSSMGGLFNQPQHFGDGTRLSIL.

V usage is TRBV2 and J usage is TRBJ1-1; 12 bases align to TRBD1. This CDR3 has 16 residues. V was pared by 11 bases and J by 3 bases, with 13 bases of the junction left unmatched. The germline CDR1 and CDR2 sequences are SNHLY and FYNNEI. The CDR3 spells CAVPGQGALLDTEAFF. In nucleotides, the CDR3 is TGTGCCGTACCGGGACAGGGGGCCCTGCTGGACACTGAAGCTTTCTTT.

The V and J genes are TRBV28 and TRBJ2-7; a possible D gene is TRBD1 (6 bases). CDR1 is MDHEN, CDR2 SYDVKM, per germline. The CDR3 runs to 15 residues. V gave up 5 bases and J gave up 4 bases, with 18 bases separating them. The CDR3 protein is CASSTIQGFQYEQYF. The CDR3 DNA follows: TGTGCCAGCAGTACCATCCAGGGGTTCCAGTACGAGCAGTACTTC. The full variable domain, rest sourced from reference TRBV28 and TRBJ2-7, is DVKVTQSSRYLVKRTGEKVFLECVQDMDHENMFWYRQDPGLGLRLIYFSYDVKMKEKGDIPEGYSVSREKKERFSLILESASTNQTSMYLCASSTIQGFQYEQYFGPGTRLTVT.

The chain recombines TRBV4-1 with TRBJ1-5; 7 nucleotides match TRBD1. V lost 1 base, J lost 1 base, and 10 bases stayed unmatched. Germline V gene lookup returns CDR1 MGHRA and CDR2 YSYEKL. The CDR3 contains 18 residues. The CDR3 DNA follows: TGCGCCAGCAGCCAAGGTTCGTCAGGGGGACGAAGCAATCAGCCCCAGCATTTT. This codes for CASSQGSSGGRSNQPQHF.

This chain links TRBV6-5 with TRBJ1-5; tentatively, D is TRBD1 (6 bases). CDR1 is MNHEY and CDR2 is SVGAGI in the germline V gene. The CDR3 sequence is 13 residues long. V lost 6 bases and J lost 4, with 10 bases in between. CDR3 bases: TGTGCCAGCAGGAGAACAGGGAATCAGCCCCAGCATTTT. Its translation is CASRRTGNQPQHF.

The sample holds one count of this clone. The genes are TRBV24-1 and TRBJ2-3; a possible D gene is TRBD1 (6 bases). CDR1 and CDR2 (germline): KGHDR, SFDVKD. The CDR3 spans 14 residues. With 3 bases removed from V and 10 bases from J, the gap between germline ends came to 16 bases. Here the CDR3 DNA reads TGTGCCACCAGTGATCGACGGGACACCTTCTCGCAGTATTTT. It codes for CATSDRRDTFSQYF.

The rearrangement uses TRBV7-2 and TRBJ1-3; 7 bases align to TRBD1. The germline V gene has CDR1 SGHTA and CDR2 FQGNSA. The J segment lost 3 bases and the V segment lost 3 bases, leaving 2 bases of the junction unmatched. This CDR3 spans 14 amino acids. The CDR3 is CASSFNRGGNTIYF. CDR3 sequence (DNA): TGTGCCAGCAGCTTCAACAGGGGTGGAAACACCATATATTTT.

The J gene is TRBJ1-2, the V gene TRBV10-2; D not resolved. V was clipped by 3 bases and J by 2 bases, with 16 bases between them. Germline V lookup: CDR1 WSHSY, CDR2 SAAADI. CDR3 length: 16 residues. CDR3 region: CASSDNSEGENYGYTF. The DNA of the CDR3 is TGCGCCAGCAGTGATAACTCAGAGGGAGAAAACTATGGCTACACCTTC.

This sequence joins TRBV27 and TRBJ1-5; TRBD1 matches at 8 bases. V shed 4 bases, J shed 7 bases, and the junction held 9 bases outside the gene matches. The CDR3 has 15 residues. Per the germline V gene, CDR1 is MNHEY and CDR2 is SMNVEV (reference sequence). Here the CDR3 DNA reads TGTGCCAGCAGTTCGACAGGGGTGCAACAGCAGCCCCAGCATTTT. Protein product: CASSSTGVQQQPQHF.

This chain joins TRBV5-1 and TRBJ2-7; no clear D gene. The CDR3 is 14 residues long. Germline CDR1 SGHRS, CDR2 YFSETQ. Trimming cost V 2 bases and J 5 bases, with 14 bases left between them. The CDR3 DNA sequence: TGCGCCAGCAGCTTACCAACAAACACCAACGAGCAGTACTTC. It specifies CASSLPTNTNEQYF.

The rearrangement uses TRBV5-6 and TRBJ2-7; 9 nucleotides align to TRBD1. The CDR3 contains 15 residues. CDR1 is SGHDT and CDR2 is YYEEEE in the germline V gene. After removal of 1 base from V and 7 bases from J, the junction contained 9 bases not matched to a gene. The CDR3 is CASSLFGRDREEQYF. The DNA of the CDR3 is TGTGCCAGCAGCTTGTTCGGTAGGGACAGGGAGGAGCAGTACTTC.

The rearrangement joins TRBV2 to TRBJ1-5; 7 bases match TRBD1. The CDR3 totals 18 residues. From germline, CDR1 is SNHLY and CDR2 FYNNEI. V lost 6 bases, J lost 10 bases, and 24 bases stayed unmatched. The CDR3 sequence is CASSTTHGQDRPISPQHF. The CDR3 bases are TGTGCCAGCAGCACGACCCACGGACAGGATCGACCCATCAGCCCCCAGCATTTT.

This clone was recorded once. The chain has TRBV12-3 or TRBV12-4 and TRBJ2-5, with D perhaps TRBD1 (6 bases). CDR3 length: 12 amino acids. V was pared by 7 bases and J by 10 bases, with 16 bases between. The CDR3 coding sequence is TGTGCCAGCATGTGGGGGCAGACCAACCAGTACTTC. The encoded protein is CASMWGQTNQYF.

This rearrangement joins TRBV6-4 to TRBJ2-1; 8 bases fit TRBD1. This CDR3 region has 15 residues. The junction had 13 bases not matched to a gene; V was cut back by 6 bases and J by 9 bases. Germline lookup yields CDR1 MRHNA and CDR2 SNTAGT. CDR3 coding DNA: TGTGCCAGCAGCTCCTCGCCCCAGGGGGCGGGTGAGCAGTTCTTC. Translating gives CASSSSPQGAGEQFF.

The chain recombines TRBV6-5 with TRBJ2-5; 9 nucleotides align to TRBD1. The germline V gene encodes CDR1 MNHEY and CDR2 SVGAGI. With 10 bases clipped from V and 2 bases from J, the junction kept 8 bases outside the gene matches. This CDR3 is 14 amino acids long. This chain's CDR3 is CAIARDRVQETQYF. CDR3 nucleotides: TGTGCCATTGCACGGGACAGGGTTCAAGAGACCCAGTACTTC.

V usage is TRBV9 and J usage is TRBJ2-5, with a weak D call TRBD2 (6 bases). The CDR3 extends over 15 amino acids. Germline CDR1 is SGDLS and CDR2 is YYNGEE. V dropped 4 bases and J dropped 2 bases, with 15 bases sitting between them. This CDR3 is CASSLGTVNQETQYF. In nucleotides, the CDR3 is TGTGCCAGCAGCTTGGGGACTGTAAATCAAGAGACCCAGTACTTC.

The CDR3: CASSTVPGAAGNSPLHF. For the CDR3, the DNA is TGTGCCAGTAGTACGGTGCCTGGGGCCGCTGGTAATTCACCCCTCCACTTT. The chain is built from TRBV19 and TRBJ1-6; tentative D call: TRBD1 (5 bases). The V gene's germline CDR1 is LNHDA and CDR2 SQIVND (reference sequence). The CDR3 contains 17 residues. V lost 4 bases to trimming and J lost 6 bases, with 19 bases between them.

The chain has TRBV7-3 and TRBJ2-5; 8 bases align to TRBD1. Germline trimming cut 1 base from V and 5 bases from J; bases unmatched to any gene: 3. The germline V gene has CDR1 SGHTA and CDR2 FQGTGA. The CDR3 has 14 amino acids. CDR3 DNA: TGTGCCAGCAGCTTAAGCGGACAGGGCGAGACCCAGTACTTC. This gives the protein CASSLSGQGETQYF. Full variable domain (outside the CDR3, taken from reference TRBV7-3 and TRBJ2-5): GAGVSQTPSNKVTEKGKYVELRCDPISGHTALYWYRQSLGQGPEFLIYFQGTGAADDSGLPNDRFFAVRPEGSVSTLKIQRTERGDSAVYLCASSLSGQGETQYFGPGTRLLVL.